The 15 T cell receptor beta chains listed next were all sequenced from one sample in a study of blood T cell repertoires in COVID-19. Here immunoSEQ multiplex PCR was the method, and the copy in TCRdb shows in-frame clones only, minus some. The sample has about 300,000 clones; 87% are singletons. The sequencing input was PBMCs or T cells enriched from blood (not recorded which). The origin of the receptors is a woman in her thirties who had recovered from COVID-19.

The V call is TRBV5-1, the J call TRBJ2-3, with TRBD2 matching 12 bases. Germline-derived CDR1 and CDR2 are SGHRS and YFSETQ. The CDR3 sequence is 18 residues long. V was clipped by 4 bases and J by 4 bases; unmatched bases: 13. In DNA, the CDR3 is TGCGCCAGCAGCCATCCGAAATTGACTAGCGGGAGATCAGATACGCAGTATTTT. It yields the protein CASSHPKLTSGRSDTQYF.

V usage is TRBV16 and J usage is TRBJ2-2; 8 bases are a match to TRBD2. The CDR3 runs to 16 residues. Trimming at V came to 0 bases and at J to 5 bases, leaving 5 bases not matched to a gene. In germline, CDR1 is KGHSY, CDR2 FQNENV. CDR3 in amino acids: CASSQSPAGVTGELFF. CDR3 DNA: TGTGCCAGCAGCCAATCGCCAGCGGGGGTGACCGGGGAGCTGTTTTTT.

This clone was found once. V usage is TRBV11-2 and J usage is TRBJ1-1; D unclear. Per germline, CDR1 SGHAT and CDR2 FQNNGV. V shed 10 bases and J shed 4 bases, with 16 bases lying between them. The CDR3 runs 13 residues. The CDR3 region is CATSVFEGTEAFF. CDR3 in DNA: TGTGCCACCTCCGTGTTCGAGGGCACTGAAGCTTTCTTT.

The V call is TRBV2, the J call TRBJ1-6; 7 nucleotides agree with TRBD1. The length of the CDR3 is 15 residues. J was trimmed by 8 bases and V by 7 bases; bases with no gene match: 11. From germline, CDR1 is SNHLY and CDR2 FYNNEI. In nucleotides, the CDR3 is TGTGCCAGCACTCAACAACAGGGGTCCCATTCACCCCTCCACTTT. It yields the protein CASTQQQGSHSPLHF.

The rearrangement uses TRBV18 and TRBJ2-1, with a weak D call TRBD1 (5 bases). CDR3 length equals 13 residues. Trimming removed 2 bases from V and 7 bases from J, with 9 bases in between. CDR1 KGHSH and CDR2 LQKENI come from the germline V gene. The CDR3 DNA is TGTGCCAGCTCACCATTTCAGGGAAATGAGCAGTTCTTC. Translation: CASSPFQGNEQFF.

The gene calls are TRBV4-2 and TRBJ1-5, with D unresolved. Germline-derived CDR1 and CDR2 are LGHNA and YNFKEQ. CDR3 length: 18 residues. Trimming removed 2 bases from V and 6 bases from J, with 23 bases in between. In DNA, the CDR3 is TGTGCCAGCAGCCAAAAATCCCTACCATCCTCTGCCGGTCAGCCCCAGCATTTT. The encoded protein is CASSQKSLPSSAGQPQHF.

This clone was picked up a small number of times. The chain links TRBV11-1 to TRBJ1-1, with TRBD1 identical over 8 bases. V shed 5 bases and J 0 bases; nucleotides not matched to a gene: 8. CDR3 length: 16 residues. Germline loops: CDR1 SGHAT, CDR2 FQDESV (reference sequence). CDR3 residues: CASSEWRTGMNTEAFF. The CDR3 DNA follows: TGTGCCAGCAGCGAATGGCGGACAGGGATGAACACTGAAGCTTTCTTT. Variable domain in full (rest from reference TRBV11-1 and TRBJ1-1): EAEVAQSPRYKITEKSQAVAFWCDPISGHATLYWYRQILGQGPELLVQFQDESVVDDSQLPKDRFSAERLKGVDSTLKIQPAELGDSAMYLCASSEWRTGMNTEAFFGQGTRLTVV.

The rearrangement links TRBV18 to TRBJ2-7; 7 bases agree with TRBD1. CDR1 KGHSH and CDR2 LQKENI come from the germline V gene. V was pared by 5 bases and J by 9 bases, with 7 bases of the junction left unmatched. The CDR3 is made up of 12 amino acids. The CDR3 loop is CASSGDSAGQYF. The CDR3 region has the DNA TGTGCCAGCTCAGGGGACAGCGCGGGGCAGTACTTC.

The V and J genes are TRBV7-3 and TRBJ2-1; 9 bases agree with TRBD2. V gave up 5 bases and J gave up 7 bases; unmatched junction bases: 12. The CDR3 runs 16 residues. CDR1 and CDR2 from the germline V gene are SGHTA and FQGTGA. As DNA, the CDR3 is TGTGCCAGCAGCGCGATGTCTAGCGGGGTTTTTAATGAGCAGTTCTTC. The encoded protein is CASSAMSSGVFNEQFF.

This clone occurred once. The rearrangement links TRBV10-2 to TRBJ2-7; 8 nucleotides align to TRBD1. The junction had 2 bases not matched to a gene; V was cut back by 2 bases and J by 2 bases. Germline loops: CDR1 WSHSY, CDR2 SAAADI. This CDR3 is 14 amino acids long. DNA for the CDR3: TGCGCCAGCAGTGAGCCGGGACAGGCCTACGAGCAGTACTTC. Encoded protein: CASSEPGQAYEQYF.

The CDR3 nucleotides are TGTGCCAGCAGTTACTCTGGTTTAAAGCGGACTGAAGCTTTCTTT. Translation: CASSYSGLKRTEAFF. The chain employs TRBV6-2 or TRBV6-3 and TRBJ1-1, with unresolved D. Germline values: CDR1 MNHEY, CDR2 SVGEGT. The CDR3 extends over 15 amino acids. V was pared by 0 bases and J by 5 bases, with 13 bases between.

This rearrangement joins TRBV12-3 or TRBV12-4 to TRBJ2-7, with 9 bases identical to TRBD1. CDR3 size: 13 residues. With V trimmed by 4 bases and J by 4 bases, 2 bases remained unmatched. The CDR3 DNA sequence: TGTGCCAGCAGTTGGACAGGGGCTTACGAGCAGTACTTC. This gives the protein CASSWTGAYEQYF.

V gene TRBV30 combines with J gene TRBJ2-4, with D perhaps matching TRBD2 (6 bases). Germline V gene lookup returns CDR1 GTSNPN and CDR2 SVGIG (reference sequence). This CDR3 is 12 amino acids long. Trimming stripped 5 bases from V and 6 bases from J, with 11 bases between. CDR3 sequence reads: CAWAGLGNIQYF. The CDR3 DNA is TGTGCCTGGGCGGGGTTGGGAAACATTCAGTACTTC.

The chain carries TRBV19 and TRBJ1-5, with a tentative D call TRBD1 (5 bases). This CDR3 region has 16 residues. Trimming took 0 bases from V and 7 from J, leaving 16 bases between them. Germline CDR1 and CDR2: LNHDA and SQIVND (reference sequence). This CDR3 reads CASSIDRDRGAQPQHF. In nucleotides, the CDR3 is TGTGCCAGTAGTATAGACCGGGACCGCGGGGCGCAGCCCCAGCATTTT.

The CDR3 bases are TGTGCCAGCAGTTCACAGGGCAAGTATGGCTACACCTTC. As protein: CASSSQGKYGYTF. The chain has TRBV6-2 or TRBV6-3 and TRBJ1-2, with D tentatively TRBD1 (6 bases). Germline CDR1 is MNHEY and CDR2 is SVGEGT. The CDR3 sequence is 13 residues long. The germline V and J ends were trimmed by 4 bases and 5 bases, with 11 bases remaining between them.